The clone carrying this T cell receptor (beta chain) appeared once. Per the authors' pipeline: Amplification from reference gene primers served as the basis for estimated nucleated cell counts. Here immunoSEQ multiplex PCR was the method, and the copy in TCRdb shows in-frame clones only, minus some. Clone size and V and J calls were adopted from that table, with D and trimming inferred from the DNA. The data show about 47,000 clones, with approximately 88% seen just once and approximately 2.9% held by the top ten. These data are taken from a study of blood T cell repertoires in COVID-19. Study-wide background: The origin of the acute and convalescent COVID-19 samples was the United States, Italy and Spain. From T cells, B-cell-depleted T cells, or PBMCs came the material, which was cDNA or gDNA.

V lost 3 bases to trimming and J lost 1 base; unmatched junction nucleotides: 11. The CDR3 sequence is 17 residues long. From germline, CDR1 is MGHRA and CDR2 YSYEKL. The TCR sequence derives from a middle-aged man with active COVID-19. V is TRBV4-1 and J is TRBJ1-1, with 7 bases matching TRBD1. The source material was peripheral blood. The CDR3 is CASSHRFKTGKNTEAFF. For the CDR3, the DNA is TGCGCCAGCAGCCACAGATTTAAGACAGGGAAGAACACTGAAGCTTTCTTT.